Listed below are T cell receptor beta chains from one sample, sequenced in a study of cytomegalovirus exposure and HLA in healthy donors. Sequencing was performed with immunoSEQ multiplex PCR; in TCRdb, only in-frame clones are kept and a portion is missing. Altogether around 200,000 clones are present, under 70% being singletons, with the ten largest covering 2.6%. The specimen sequenced was PBMCs. Source of these receptors: a man in his forties or fifties in good health and CMV-seropositive. Each CDR3 is given with its conserved first and last residue. Each record gives: clone size, V gene, D gene, J gene, CDR3 protein, CDR3 DNA. A D gene is named only where the DNA matches it firmly. Rows give clone size only sometimes, using once, few, many, or a class for an expanded clone.

size: -; V: TRBV5-1; D: TRBD2; J: TRBJ2-5; CDR3: CASSLSGGGAEETQYF; DNA: TGCGCCAGCAGCTTATCTGGCGGGGGTGCCGAAGAGACCCAGTACTTC
size: once; V: TRBV6-5; D: -; J: TRBJ2-2; CDR3: CASSPGTLPGELFF; DNA: TGTGCCAGCAGTCCCGGGACATTGCCCGGGGAGCTGTTTTTT
size: -; V: TRBV29-1; D: -; J: TRBJ1-4; CDR3: CSVEISREKLFF; DNA: TGCAGCGTTGAAATCTCCCGGGAAAAACTGTTTTTT
size: -; V: TRBV19; D: TRBD2; J: TRBJ2-4; CDR3: CASTIAGLAGIQYF; DNA: TGTGCCAGTACCATCGCGGGACTAGCGGGGATTCAGTACTTC
size: -; V: TRBV7-6; D: TRBD2; J: TRBJ2-7; CDR3: CASSRTPSGALSYEQYF; DNA: TGTGCCAGCAGCCGAACACCTAGCGGGGCGCTCTCCTACGAGCAGTACTTC
size: -; V: TRBV5-4; D: TRBD1; J: TRBJ2-2; CDR3: CASSAYRGSNTGELFF; DNA: TGTGCCAGCAGCGCCTACAGGGGGTCAAACACCGGGGAGCTGTTTTTT
size: -; V: TRBV5-4; D: TRBD2; J: TRBJ2-1; CDR3: CASSSPGLAGAKEQFF; DNA: TGTGCCAGCAGCTCACCGGGACTAGCGGGGGCTAAAGAGCAGTTCTTC
size: -; V: TRBV6-1; D: -; J: TRBJ1-4; CDR3: CATQRRDNEKLFF; DNA: TGTGCCACCCAACGCAGGGATAATGAAAAACTGTTTTTT
size: -; V: TRBV11-2; D: TRBD1; J: TRBJ2-7; CDR3: CASSFLTGGDVLPYF; DNA: TGTGCCAGCAGCTTCCTAACAGGGGGCGACGTCCTACCGTACTTC
size: -; V: TRBV5-1; D: TRBD1; J: TRBJ2-7; CDR3: CASSPRTGSGEQYF; DNA: TGCGCCAGCAGCCCCCGGACAGGGTCGGGAGAGCAGTACTTC
size: -; V: TRBV5-4; D: TRBD1; J: TRBJ2-7; CDR3: CASSSGQAAYEQYF; DNA: TGTGCCAGCAGCTCGGGACAGGCGGCCTACGAGCAGTACTTC
size: -; V: TRBV28; D: -; J: TRBJ1-5; CDR3: CATGRYSNQPQHF; DNA: TGTGCCACTGGGAGGTATAGCAATCAGCCCCAGCATTTT